This T cell receptor (beta chain) appears in the sequencing data of a study of Tregs in tolerant kidney transplant recipients. Assay used: immunoSEQ multiplex PCR; TCRdb lists only in-frame clones, some missing. Here the sample spans tens of thousands of clones, 80% to 95% being singletons. Study conclusions and caveats: Biological reproducibility was not directly addressed, but technical replication error appeared minimal.

Note on this clone: Its matching antigen is unknown.

The CDR3 runs 13 residues. Germline assignment: CDR1 MNHNY and CDR2 SVGAGI (reference sequence). V shed 3 bases and J 10 bases; nucleotides not matched to a gene: 6. The starting material was CD4+ T cells from blood, obtained before the transplant. This receptor was obtained from a human donor who received a combined kidney and bone marrow transplant. The gene calls are TRBV6-6 and TRBJ2-1, with 7 nucleotides matching TRBD2. CDR3 coding DNA: TGTGCCAGCAGTTATCAGCGGGACGAAGAGCAGTTCTTC. It translates to CASSYQRDEEQFF.